The 2 T cell receptor beta chains below all came from one sample that was sequenced in a study of response to subunit inactivated influenza vaccine. TCRdb re-called the RT-PCR reads with MiXCR, one entry per CDR3 protein. The data contain under 550,000 distinct CDR3 sequences, approximately 7.3% of them singletons. Sequenced material: PBMCs from blood, taken 23 months after vaccination. These receptors came from a man in his fifties or sixties who received an inactivated influenza vaccine.

This clonotype appeared many times. The J gene is TRBJ2-5, the V gene TRBV29-1; D is undetermined. This CDR3 has 13 residues. Germline CDR1 reads SQVTM; CDR2 reads ANQGSEA. V lost 3 bases, J lost 4 bases, and 12 bases lay in between. The CDR3 protein is CSVDGWERETQYF. CDR3 nucleotides: TGCAGCGTTGACGGGTGGGAAAGAGAGACCCAGTACTTC. The complete variable domain, with remaining parts taken from reference TRBV29-1 and TRBJ2-5, reads SAVISQKPSRDICQRGTSLTIQCQVDSQVTMMFWYRQQPGQSLTLIATANQGSEATYESGFVIDKFPISRPNLTFSTLTVSNMSPEDSSIYLCSVDGWERETQYFGPGTRLLVL.

This chain links TRBV12-3 or TRBV12-4 with TRBJ1-1, with D unresolved. Between the trimmed V and J ends, which lost 2 bases and 6 bases, there was a span of 13 bases. CDR3 length: 14 residues. The CDR3 DNA reads as TGTGCCAGCAGTTTAAAGGGTATGATGGCTGAAGCTTTCTTT. Translating it yields CASSLKGMMAEAFF.